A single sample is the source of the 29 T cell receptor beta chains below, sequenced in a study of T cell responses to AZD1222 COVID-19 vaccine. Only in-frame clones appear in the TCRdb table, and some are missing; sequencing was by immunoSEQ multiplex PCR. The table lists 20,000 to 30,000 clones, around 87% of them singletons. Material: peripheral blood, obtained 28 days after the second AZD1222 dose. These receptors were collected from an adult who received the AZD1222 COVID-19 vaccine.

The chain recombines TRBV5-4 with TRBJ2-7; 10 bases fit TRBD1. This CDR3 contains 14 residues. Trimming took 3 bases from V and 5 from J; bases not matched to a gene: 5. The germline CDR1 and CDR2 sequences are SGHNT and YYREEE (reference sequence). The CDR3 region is CASSWRDRGDEQYF. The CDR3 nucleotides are TGTGCCAGCAGCTGGAGGGACAGGGGAGACGAGCAGTACTTC.

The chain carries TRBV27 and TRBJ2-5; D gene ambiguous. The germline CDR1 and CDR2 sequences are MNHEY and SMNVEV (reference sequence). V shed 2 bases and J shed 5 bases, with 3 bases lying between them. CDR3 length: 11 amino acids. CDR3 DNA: TGTGCCAGCAGTTTAGGGGAGACCCAGTACTTC. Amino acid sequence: CASSLGETQYF.

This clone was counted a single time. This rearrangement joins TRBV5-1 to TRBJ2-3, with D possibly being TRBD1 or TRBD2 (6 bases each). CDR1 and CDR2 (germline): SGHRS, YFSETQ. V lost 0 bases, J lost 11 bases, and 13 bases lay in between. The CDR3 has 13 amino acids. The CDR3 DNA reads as TGCGCCAGCAGCTTGGATTCCGGGGGCCAGCAGTATTTT. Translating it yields CASSLDSGGQQYF.

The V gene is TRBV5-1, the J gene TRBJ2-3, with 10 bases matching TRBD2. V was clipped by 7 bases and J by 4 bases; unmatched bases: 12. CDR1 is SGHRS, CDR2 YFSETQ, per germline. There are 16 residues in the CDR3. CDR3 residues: CASRVSTSGTADTQYF. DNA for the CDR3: TGCGCCAGCCGGGTTTCTACTAGCGGGACCGCAGATACGCAGTATTTT.

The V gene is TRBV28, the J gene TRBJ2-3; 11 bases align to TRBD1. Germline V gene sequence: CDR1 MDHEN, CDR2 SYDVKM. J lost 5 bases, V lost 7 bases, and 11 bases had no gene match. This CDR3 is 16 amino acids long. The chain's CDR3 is CASKLPGQGAGDTQYF. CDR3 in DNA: TGTGCCAGCAAATTACCAGGACAGGGGGCAGGAGATACGCAGTATTTT.

CDR3 sequence: CASSRTGGRANVLTF. CDR3 in DNA: TGTGCCAGCAGTCGTACAGGGGGCAGGGCCAACGTCCTGACTTTC. The V call is TRBV7-9, the J call TRBJ2-6; 9 positions agree with TRBD1. The CDR3 loop spans 15 amino acids. With 6 bases clipped from V and 5 bases from J, the junction kept 5 bases outside the gene matches. Germline CDR1 is SEHNR and CDR2 is FQNEAQ (reference sequence).

The CDR3 DNA sequence: TGCGCCAGCAGCTCTCCCGGACGGAACTATGGCTACACCTTC. Translation: CASSSPGRNYGYTF. The V gene is TRBV5-1, the J gene TRBJ1-2; D is ambiguous. The CDR3 covers 14 residues. V lost 3 bases and J lost 2, with 11 bases in between. Germline CDR1 is SGHRS and CDR2 is YFSETQ.

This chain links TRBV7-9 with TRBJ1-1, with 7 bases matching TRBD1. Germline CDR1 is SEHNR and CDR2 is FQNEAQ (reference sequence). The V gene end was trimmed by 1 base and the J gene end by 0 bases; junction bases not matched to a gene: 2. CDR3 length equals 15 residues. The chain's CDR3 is CASSLGTGVNTEAFF. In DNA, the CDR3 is TGTGCCAGCAGCTTAGGAACAGGGGTGAACACTGAAGCTTTCTTT.

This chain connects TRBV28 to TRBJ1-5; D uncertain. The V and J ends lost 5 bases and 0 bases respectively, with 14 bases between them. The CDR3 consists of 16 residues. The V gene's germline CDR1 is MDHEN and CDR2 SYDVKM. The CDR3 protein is CASSPGGRDSNQPQHF. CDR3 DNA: TGTGCCAGCAGTCCGGGTGGCCGAGATAGCAATCAGCCCCAGCATTTT.

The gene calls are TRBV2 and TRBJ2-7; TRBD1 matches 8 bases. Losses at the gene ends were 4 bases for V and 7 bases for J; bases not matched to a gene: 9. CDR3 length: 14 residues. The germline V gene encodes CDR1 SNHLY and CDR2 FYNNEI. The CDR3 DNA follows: TGTGCCAGCAGTGTCAGGGACAGGCTAAGGGAGCAGTACTTC. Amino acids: CASSVRDRLREQYF.

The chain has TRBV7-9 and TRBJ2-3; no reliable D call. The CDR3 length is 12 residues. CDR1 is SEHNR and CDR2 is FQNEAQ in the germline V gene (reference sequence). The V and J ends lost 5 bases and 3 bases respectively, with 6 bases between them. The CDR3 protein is CASSPSTDTQYF. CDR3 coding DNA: TGTGCCAGCAGCCCCTCGACAGATACGCAGTATTTT. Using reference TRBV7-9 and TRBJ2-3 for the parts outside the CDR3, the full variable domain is DTGVSQNPRHKITKRGQNVTFRCDPISEHNRLYWYRQTLGQGPEFLTYFQNEAQLEKSRLLSDRFSAERPKGSFSTLEIQRTEQGDSAMYLCASSPSTDTQYFGPGTRLTVL.

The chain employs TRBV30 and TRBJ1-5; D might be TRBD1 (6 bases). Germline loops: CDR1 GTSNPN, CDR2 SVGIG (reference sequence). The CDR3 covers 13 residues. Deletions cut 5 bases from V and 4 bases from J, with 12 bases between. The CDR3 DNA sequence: TGTGCCTGGGGGAAAGGGGGGAATCAGCCCCAGCATTTT. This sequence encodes CAWGKGGNQPQHF.

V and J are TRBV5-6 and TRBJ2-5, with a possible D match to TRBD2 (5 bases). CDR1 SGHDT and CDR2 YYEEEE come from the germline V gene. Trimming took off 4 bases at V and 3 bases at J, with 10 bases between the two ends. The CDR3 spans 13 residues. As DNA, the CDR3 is TGTGCCAGCAGCCTCGGGCGGGAAGAGACCCAGTACTTC. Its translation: CASSLGREETQYF.

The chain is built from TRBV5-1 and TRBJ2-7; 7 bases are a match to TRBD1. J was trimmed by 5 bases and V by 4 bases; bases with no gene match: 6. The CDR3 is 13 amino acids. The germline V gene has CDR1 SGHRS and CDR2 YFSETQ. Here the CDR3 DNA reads TGCGCCAGCAGCCTACACAGGGGAAACGAGCAGTACTTC. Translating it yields CASSLHRGNEQYF.

This CDR3 reads CASSLVGETYEQYF. CDR3 DNA: TGTGCCAGCAGCTTAGTAGGGGAGACCTACGAGCAGTACTTC. This chain uses TRBV11-1 with TRBJ2-7; D may be TRBD1 or TRBD2 (5 bases each). This CDR3 is built from 14 residues. Trimming took off 1 base at V and 2 bases at J, with 9 bases between the two ends. Germline V CDR1 and CDR2: SGHAT, FQDESV (reference sequence).

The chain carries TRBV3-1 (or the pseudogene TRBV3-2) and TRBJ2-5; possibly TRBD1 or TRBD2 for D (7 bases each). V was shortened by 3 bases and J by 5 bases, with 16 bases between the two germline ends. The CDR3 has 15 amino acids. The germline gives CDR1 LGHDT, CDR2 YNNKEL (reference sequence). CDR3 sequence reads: CASSQGGGLTETQYF. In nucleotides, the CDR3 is TGTGCCAGCAGCCAGGGAGGGGGCTTGACGGAGACCCAGTACTTC.

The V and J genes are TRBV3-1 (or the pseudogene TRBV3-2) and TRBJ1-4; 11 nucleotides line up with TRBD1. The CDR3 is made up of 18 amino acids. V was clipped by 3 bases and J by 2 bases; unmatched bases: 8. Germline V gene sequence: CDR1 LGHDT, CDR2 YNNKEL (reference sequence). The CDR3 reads CASSHHRDRGTTNEKLFF. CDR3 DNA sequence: TGTGCCAGCAGCCATCACCGGGACAGGGGGACGACTAATGAAAAACTGTTTTTT.

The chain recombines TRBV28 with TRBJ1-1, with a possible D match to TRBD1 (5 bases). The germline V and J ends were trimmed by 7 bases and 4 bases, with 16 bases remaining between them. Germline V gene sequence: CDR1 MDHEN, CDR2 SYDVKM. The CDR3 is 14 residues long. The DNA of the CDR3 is TGTGCCAGCAATCCGGGGGGTGTCGGCACTGAAGCTTTCTTT. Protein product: CASNPGGVGTEAFF.

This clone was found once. Here the CDR3 reads CASSSRSQGAGNTIYF. In nucleotides, the CDR3 is TGTGCCAGCAGTTCCCGTTCACAGGGAGCTGGAAACACCATATATTTT. This chain connects TRBV6-5 to TRBJ1-3, with TRBD1 as a possible D gene (6 bases). Germline CDR1 reads MNHEY; CDR2 reads SVGAGI. The CDR3 covers 16 residues. Trimming left V 4 bases short and J 2 bases short, with 15 bases between.

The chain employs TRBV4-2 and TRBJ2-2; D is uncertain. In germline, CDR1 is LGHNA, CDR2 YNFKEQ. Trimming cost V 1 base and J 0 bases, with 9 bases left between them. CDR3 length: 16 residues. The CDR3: CASSQVGFANTGELFF. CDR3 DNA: TGTGCCAGCAGCCAAGTAGGGTTCGCGAACACCGGGGAGCTGTTTTTT.

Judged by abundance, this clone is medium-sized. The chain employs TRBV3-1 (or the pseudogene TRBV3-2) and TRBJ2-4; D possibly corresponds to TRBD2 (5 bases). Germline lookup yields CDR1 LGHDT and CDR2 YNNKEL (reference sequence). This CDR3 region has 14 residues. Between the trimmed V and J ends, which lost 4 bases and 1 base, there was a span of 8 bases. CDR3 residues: CASSRPGAKNIQYF. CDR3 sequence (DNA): TGTGCCAGCAGCCGGCCGGGGGCCAAAAACATTCAGTACTTC.

CDR3 amino acids: CASSAGRPEQFF. The CDR3 coding sequence is TGTGCCAGCTCTGCAGGACGGCCTGAGCAGTTCTTC. The chain carries TRBV18 and TRBJ2-1; D is ambiguous. This CDR3 region has 12 residues. The V gene lost 6 bases and the J gene lost 9 bases, with 12 bases spanning the gap. Germline V lookup: CDR1 KGHSH, CDR2 LQKENI.

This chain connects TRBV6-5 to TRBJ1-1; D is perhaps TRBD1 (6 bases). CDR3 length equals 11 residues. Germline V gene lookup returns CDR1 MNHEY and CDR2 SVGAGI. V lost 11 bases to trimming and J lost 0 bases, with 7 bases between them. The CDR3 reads CASGVNTEAFF. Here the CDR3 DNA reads TGTGCCTCAGGGGTGAACACTGAAGCTTTCTTT.

The CDR3 bases are TGCGCCAGCAGCGGGACAGGGGGCTCTGGAAACACCATATATTTT. It encodes CASSGTGGSGNTIYF. The chain couples TRBV5-1 to TRBJ1-3; 11 nucleotides match TRBD1. Germline CDR1 SGHRS, CDR2 YFSETQ. CDR3 length: 15 residues. After removal of 4 bases from V and 0 bases from J, the junction contained 0 bases not matched to a gene.

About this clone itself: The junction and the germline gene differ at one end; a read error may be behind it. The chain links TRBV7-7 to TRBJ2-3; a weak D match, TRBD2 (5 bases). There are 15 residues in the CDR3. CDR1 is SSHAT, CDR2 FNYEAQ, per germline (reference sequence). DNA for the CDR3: TGTGCTAGCAGCTTGACCCGAGGGAGCACAGATACGCAGTATTTT. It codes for CASSLTRGSTDTQYF.

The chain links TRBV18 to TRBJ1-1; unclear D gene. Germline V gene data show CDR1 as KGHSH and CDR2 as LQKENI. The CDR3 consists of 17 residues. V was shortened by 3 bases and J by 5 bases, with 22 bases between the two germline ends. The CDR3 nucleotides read TGTGCCAGCTCACCCCATGCACCCGGCCCCGTACGGACTGAAGCTTTCTTT. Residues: CASSPHAPGPVRTEAFF. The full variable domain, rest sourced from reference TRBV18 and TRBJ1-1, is NAGVMQNPRHLVRRRGQEARLRCSPMKGHSHVYWYRQLPEEGLKFMVYLQKENIIDESGMPKERFSAEFPKEGPSILRIQQVVRGDSAAYFCASSPHAPGPVRTEAFFGQGTRLTVV.

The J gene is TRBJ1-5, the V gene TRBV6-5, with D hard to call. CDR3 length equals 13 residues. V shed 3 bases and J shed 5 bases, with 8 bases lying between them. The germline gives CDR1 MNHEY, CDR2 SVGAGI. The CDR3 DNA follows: TGTGCCAGCAGTTATAGTGGAGATCAGCCCCAGCATTTT. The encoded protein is CASSYSGDQPQHF.

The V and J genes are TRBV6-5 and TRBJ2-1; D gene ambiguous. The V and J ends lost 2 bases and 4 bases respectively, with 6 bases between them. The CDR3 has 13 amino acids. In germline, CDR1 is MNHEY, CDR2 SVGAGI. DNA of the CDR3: TGTGCCAGCAGTTACGACCATTACAATGAGCAGTTCTTC. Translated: CASSYDHYNEQFF.

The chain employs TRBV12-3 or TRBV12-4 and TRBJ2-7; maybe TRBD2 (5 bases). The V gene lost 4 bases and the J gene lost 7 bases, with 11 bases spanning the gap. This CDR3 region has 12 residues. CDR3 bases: TGTGCCAGCAGTTGGGGAGAAGGGGAGCAGTACTTC. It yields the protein CASSWGEGEQYF.